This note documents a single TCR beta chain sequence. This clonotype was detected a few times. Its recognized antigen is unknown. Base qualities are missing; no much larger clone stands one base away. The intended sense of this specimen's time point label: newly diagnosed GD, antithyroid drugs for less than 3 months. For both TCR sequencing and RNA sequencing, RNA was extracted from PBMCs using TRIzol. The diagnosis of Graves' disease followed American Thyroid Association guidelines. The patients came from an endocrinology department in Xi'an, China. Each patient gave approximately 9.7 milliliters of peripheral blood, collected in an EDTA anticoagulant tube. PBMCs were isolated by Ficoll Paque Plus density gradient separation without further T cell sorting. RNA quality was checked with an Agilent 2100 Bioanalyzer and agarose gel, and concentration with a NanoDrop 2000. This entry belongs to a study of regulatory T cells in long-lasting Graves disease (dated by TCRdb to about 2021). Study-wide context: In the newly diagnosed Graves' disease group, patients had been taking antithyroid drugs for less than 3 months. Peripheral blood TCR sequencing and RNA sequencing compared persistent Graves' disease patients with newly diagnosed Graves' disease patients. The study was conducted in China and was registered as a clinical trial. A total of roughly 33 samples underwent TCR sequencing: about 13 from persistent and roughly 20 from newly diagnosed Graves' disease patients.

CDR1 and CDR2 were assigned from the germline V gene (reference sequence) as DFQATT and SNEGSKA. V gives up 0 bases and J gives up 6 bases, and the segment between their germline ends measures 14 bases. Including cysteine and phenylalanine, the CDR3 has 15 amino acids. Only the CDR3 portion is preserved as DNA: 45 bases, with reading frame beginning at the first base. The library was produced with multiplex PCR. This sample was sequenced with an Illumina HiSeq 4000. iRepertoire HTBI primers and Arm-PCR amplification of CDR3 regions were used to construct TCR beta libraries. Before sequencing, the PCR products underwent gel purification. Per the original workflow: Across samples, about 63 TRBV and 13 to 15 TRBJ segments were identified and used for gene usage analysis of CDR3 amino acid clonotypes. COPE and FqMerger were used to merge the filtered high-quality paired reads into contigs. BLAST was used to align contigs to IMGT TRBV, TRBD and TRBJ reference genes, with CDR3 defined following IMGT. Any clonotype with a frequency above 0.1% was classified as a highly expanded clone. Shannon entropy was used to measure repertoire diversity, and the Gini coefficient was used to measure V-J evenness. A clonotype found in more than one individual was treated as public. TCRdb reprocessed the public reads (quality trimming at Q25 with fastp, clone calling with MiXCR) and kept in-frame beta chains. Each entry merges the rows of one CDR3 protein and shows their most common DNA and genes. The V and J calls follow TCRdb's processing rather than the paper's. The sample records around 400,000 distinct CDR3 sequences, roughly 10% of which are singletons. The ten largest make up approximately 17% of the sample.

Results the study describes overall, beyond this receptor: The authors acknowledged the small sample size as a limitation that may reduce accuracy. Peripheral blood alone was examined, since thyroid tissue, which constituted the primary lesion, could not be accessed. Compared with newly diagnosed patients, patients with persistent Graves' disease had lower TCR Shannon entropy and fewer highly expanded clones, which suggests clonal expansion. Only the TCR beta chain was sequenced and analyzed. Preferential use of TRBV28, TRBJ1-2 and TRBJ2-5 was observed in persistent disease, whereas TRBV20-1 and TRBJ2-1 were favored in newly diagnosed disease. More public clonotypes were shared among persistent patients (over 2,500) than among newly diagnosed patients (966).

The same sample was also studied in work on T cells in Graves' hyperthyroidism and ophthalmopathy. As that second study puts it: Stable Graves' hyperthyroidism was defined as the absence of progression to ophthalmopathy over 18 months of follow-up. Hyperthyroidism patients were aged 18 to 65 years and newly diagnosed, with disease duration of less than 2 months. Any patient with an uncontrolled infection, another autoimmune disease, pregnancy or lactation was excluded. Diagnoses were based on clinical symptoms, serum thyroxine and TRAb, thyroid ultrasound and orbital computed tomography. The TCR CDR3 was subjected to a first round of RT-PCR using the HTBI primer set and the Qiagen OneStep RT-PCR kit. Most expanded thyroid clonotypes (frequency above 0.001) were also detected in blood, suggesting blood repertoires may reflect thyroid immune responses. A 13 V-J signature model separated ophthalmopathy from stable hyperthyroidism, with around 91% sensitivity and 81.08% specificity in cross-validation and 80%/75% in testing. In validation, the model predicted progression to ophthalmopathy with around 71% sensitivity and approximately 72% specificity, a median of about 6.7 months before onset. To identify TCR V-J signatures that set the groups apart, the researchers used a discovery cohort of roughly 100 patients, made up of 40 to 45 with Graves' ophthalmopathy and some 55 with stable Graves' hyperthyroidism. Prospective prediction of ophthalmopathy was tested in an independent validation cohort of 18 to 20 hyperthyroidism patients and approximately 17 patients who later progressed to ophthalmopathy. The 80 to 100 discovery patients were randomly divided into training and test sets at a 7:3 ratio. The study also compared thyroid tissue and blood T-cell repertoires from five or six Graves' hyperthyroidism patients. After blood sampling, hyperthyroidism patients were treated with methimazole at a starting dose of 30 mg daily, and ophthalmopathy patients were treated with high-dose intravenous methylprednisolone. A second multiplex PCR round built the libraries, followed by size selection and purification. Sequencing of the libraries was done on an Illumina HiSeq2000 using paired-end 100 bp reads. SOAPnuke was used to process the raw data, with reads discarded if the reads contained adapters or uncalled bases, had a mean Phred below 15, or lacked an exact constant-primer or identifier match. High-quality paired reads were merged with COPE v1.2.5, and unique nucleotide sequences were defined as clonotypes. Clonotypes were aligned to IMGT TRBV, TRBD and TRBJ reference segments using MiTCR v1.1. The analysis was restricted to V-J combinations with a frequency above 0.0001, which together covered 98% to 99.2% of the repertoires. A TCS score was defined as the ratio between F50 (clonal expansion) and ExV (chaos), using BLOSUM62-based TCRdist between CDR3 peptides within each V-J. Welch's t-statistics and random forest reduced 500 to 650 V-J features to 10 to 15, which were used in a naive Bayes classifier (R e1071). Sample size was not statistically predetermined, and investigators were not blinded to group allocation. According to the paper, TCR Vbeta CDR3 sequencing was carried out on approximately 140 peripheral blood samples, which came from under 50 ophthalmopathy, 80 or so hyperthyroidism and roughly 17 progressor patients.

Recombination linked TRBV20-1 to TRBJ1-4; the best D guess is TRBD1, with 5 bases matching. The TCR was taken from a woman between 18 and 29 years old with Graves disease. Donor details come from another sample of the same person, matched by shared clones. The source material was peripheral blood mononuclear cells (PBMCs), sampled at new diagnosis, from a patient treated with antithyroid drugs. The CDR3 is CSARDMGLGYEKLFF. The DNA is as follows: TGCAGTGCTAGAGATATGGGGCTAGGTTATGAAAAACTGTTTTTT.